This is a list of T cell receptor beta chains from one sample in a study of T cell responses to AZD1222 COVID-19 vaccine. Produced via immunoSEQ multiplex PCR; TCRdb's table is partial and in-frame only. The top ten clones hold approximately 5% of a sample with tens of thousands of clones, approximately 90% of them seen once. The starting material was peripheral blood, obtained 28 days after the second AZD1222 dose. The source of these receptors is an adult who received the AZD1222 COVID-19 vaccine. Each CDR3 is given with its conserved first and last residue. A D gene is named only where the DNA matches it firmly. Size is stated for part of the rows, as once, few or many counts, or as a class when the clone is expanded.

TGTGCCACCAGTGATAATTACAGGGAGGGTAGTAATAATTCACCCCTCCACTTT CATSDNYREGSNNSPLHF TRBJ1-6 NA NA TRBV24-1
TGTGCCAGCACCTTAGGGGTGGGGAACACTGAAGCTTTCTTT CASTLGVGNTEAFF TRBJ1-1 NA NA TRBV2
TGTGCCAGCACCTCCGGGACAGGGTTTTATTACACCTTC CASTSGTGFYYTF TRBJ1-2 NA TRBD1 TRBV2
TGCGCCAGCAGCCAAGAGTCCTATAGCAATCAGCCCCAGCATTTT CASSQESYSNQPQHF TRBJ1-5 NA NA TRBV4-1
TGCAGCGTTGACGGGGGTCGGACTGAAGCTTTCTTT CSVDGGRTEAFF TRBJ1-1 NA NA TRBV29-1
TGTGCCAGTACCCCTCGTGAAGGGGTTCGCGGGGACCGTTATGGCTACACCTTC CASTPREGVRGDRYGYTF TRBJ1-2 NA NA TRBV19
TGTGCCAGCAGCCAGAGGACAGTTAACTATGGCTACACCTTC CASSQRTVNYGYTF TRBJ1-2 once NA TRBV3-1/TRBV3-2
TGTGCCAGCAGCTTAGAGGGGAACAATGAGCAGTTCTTC CASSLEGNNEQFF TRBJ2-1 NA NA TRBV11-2
TGTGCCAGCAGCGTTCAGACGGAGGGCACTGAAGCTTTCTTT CASSVQTEGTEAFF TRBJ1-1 NA NA TRBV5-6
TGTGCCAGTAGTGCCCGACAGGGTCCTGGAATAAACACCATATATTTT CASSARQGPGINTIYF TRBJ1-3 NA TRBD1 TRBV19
TGTGCCAGCAGTTTTTCGGGTCGAACTGAAGCTTTCTTT CASSFSGRTEAFF TRBJ1-1 NA NA TRBV12-3/TRBV12-4
TGCGCCAGCAGCCTGGGACAGACCTCGAGCACCGGGGAGCTGTTTTTT CASSLGQTSSTGELFF TRBJ2-2 NA TRBD1 TRBV10-1
TGTGCCAGCAGCTGGGTGACAGGGAACTATGGCTACACCTTC CASSWVTGNYGYTF TRBJ1-2 NA TRBD1 TRBV5-6
TGTGCCAGCAAAAGCCGACAAGTAGGCCGATCCAGCTACGAGCAGTACTTC CASKSRQVGRSSYEQYF TRBJ2-7 NA NA TRBV2
TGTGCCAGCAGTACCACGCCGTCCCATGGCTACACCTTC CASSTTPSHGYTF TRBJ1-2 NA NA TRBV6-7
TGCGCCAGCGCACCGGGACAGGAGTACGAGCAGTACTTC CASAPGQEYEQYF TRBJ2-7 NA TRBD1 TRBV4-3
TGTGCCACCAGTGACACCTTTACAGGGGGCGTCTCTGGGGCCAACGTCCTGACTTTC CATSDTFTGGVSGANVLTF TRBJ2-6 NA TRBD1 TRBV24-1
TGTGCCAGCAGCCGCGCGGGACAGGGAATGAACACCGGGGAGCTGTTTTTT CASSRAGQGMNTGELFF TRBJ2-2 NA TRBD1 TRBV3-1/TRBV3-2
TGTGCCAGCTCACCACCGGGAGGGGGCCCCTACGAGCAGTACTTC CASSPPGGGPYEQYF TRBJ2-7 NA NA TRBV18
TGTGCCAGTAGTACGACAGGGATTGTCGGGGAGCTGTTTTTT CASSTTGIVGELFF TRBJ2-2 once TRBD1 TRBV19
TGTGCCAGCAGCGCTCCTAGCGGGGGGGCCACGAATACGCAGTATTTT CASSAPSGGATNTQYF TRBJ2-3 NA TRBD2 TRBV7-9
TGTGCCAGCAGCCCCAGACTAGCGGGGGGGGATGAGCAGTTCTTC CASSPRLAGGDEQFF TRBJ2-1 NA TRBD2 TRBV7-2
TGTGCTAGCAGCCTGGGACAGGGGACCGAGCAGTACTTC CASSLGQGTEQYF TRBJ2-7 NA TRBD1 TRBV7-7